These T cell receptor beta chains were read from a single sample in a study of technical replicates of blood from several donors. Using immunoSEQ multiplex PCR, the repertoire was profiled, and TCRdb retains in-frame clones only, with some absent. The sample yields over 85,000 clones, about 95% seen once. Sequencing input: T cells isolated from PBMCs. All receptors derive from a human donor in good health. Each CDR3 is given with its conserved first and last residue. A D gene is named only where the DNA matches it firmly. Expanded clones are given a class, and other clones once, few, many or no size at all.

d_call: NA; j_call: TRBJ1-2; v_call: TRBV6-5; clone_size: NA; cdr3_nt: TGTGCCAGCACTAGTGGACAGACCTATGGCTACACCTTC; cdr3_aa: CASTSGQTYGYTF
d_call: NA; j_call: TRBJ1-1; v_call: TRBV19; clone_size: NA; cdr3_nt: TGTGCCAGTAGTAACAGAGACACTGAAGCTTTCTTT; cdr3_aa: CASSNRDTEAFF
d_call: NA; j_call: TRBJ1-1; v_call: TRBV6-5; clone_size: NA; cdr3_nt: TGTGCCAGCAGTTACTCCATCCCGCCGGGGGTCACTGAAGCTTTCTTT; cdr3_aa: CASSYSIPPGVTEAFF
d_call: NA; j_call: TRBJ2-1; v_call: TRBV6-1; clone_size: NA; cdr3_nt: TGTGCCAGCAAATTCAGACTCCGCTCCTACAATGAGCAGTTCTTC; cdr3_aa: CASKFRLRSYNEQFF
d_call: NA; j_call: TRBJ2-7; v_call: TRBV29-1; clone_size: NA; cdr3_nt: TGCAGCGTTTCGGAGGGCGTGTACGAGCAGTACTTC; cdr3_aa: CSVSEGVYEQYF
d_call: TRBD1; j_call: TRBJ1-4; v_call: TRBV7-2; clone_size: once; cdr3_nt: TGTGCCAGCAGCCCTCCCCATCACAGGGGGGAAAAACTGTTTTTT; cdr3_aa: CASSPPHHRGEKLFF
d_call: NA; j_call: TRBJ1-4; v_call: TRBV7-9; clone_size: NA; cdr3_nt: TGTGCCAGCAGCTTAGGCGTAGTTGGGGGGGAAAAACTGTTTTTT; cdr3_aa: CASSLGVVGGEKLFF
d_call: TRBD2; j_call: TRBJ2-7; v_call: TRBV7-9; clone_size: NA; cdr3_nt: TGTGCCAGCAGCTTAGCACTAGCGGGAACCTACGAGCAGTACTTC; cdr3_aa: CASSLALAGTYEQYF
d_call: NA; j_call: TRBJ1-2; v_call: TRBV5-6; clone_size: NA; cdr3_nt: TGTGCCAGCCGCCGAGAGGGCAACAACTATGGCTACACCTTC; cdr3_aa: CASRREGNNYGYTF
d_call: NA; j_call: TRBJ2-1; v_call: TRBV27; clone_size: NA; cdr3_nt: TGTGCCAGCAGTTTATCGGGGCGGCGTGGCTCCTACAATGAGCAGTTCTTC; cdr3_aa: CASSLSGRRGSYNEQFF
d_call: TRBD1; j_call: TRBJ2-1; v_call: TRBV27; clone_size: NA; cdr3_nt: TGTGCCAGCAGTCCAATAGACAGGGCCTACAATGAGCAGTTCTTC; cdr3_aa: CASSPIDRAYNEQFF
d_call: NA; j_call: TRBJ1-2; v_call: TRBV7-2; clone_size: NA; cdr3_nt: TGTGCCAGCAGGGGGAGGGCGACTTCGAACTATGGCTACACCTTC; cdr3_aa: CASRGRATSNYGYTF
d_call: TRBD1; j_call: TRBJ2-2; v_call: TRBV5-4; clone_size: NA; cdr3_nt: TGTGCCAGCAGCGGGGACAGCTATAACACCGGGGAGCTGTTTTTT; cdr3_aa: CASSGDSYNTGELFF
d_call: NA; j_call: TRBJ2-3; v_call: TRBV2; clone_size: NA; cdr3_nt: TGTGCCAGCAGTGAAACAACCGTCGGACAGCAGGAGACGCAGTATTTT; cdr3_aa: CASSETTVGQQETQYF
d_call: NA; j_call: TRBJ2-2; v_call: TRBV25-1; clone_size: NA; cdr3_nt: TGTGCCAGCAGTGGTGGGAGCAACACCGGGGAGCTGTTTTTT; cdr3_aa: CASSGGSNTGELFF
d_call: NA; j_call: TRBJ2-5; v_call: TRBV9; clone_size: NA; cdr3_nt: TGTGCCAGCAGCGTAACCGCAGCGGGCGTCCAAGAGACCCAGTACTTC; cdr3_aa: CASSVTAAGVQETQYF
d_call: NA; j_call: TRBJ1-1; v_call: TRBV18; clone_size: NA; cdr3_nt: TGTGCCAGCTCACAACAGGGATTGAACACTGAAGCTTTCTTT; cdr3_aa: CASSQQGLNTEAFF
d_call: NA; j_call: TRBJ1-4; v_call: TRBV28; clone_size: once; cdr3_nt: TGTGCCAGCAGTCGGACAGCGAAGAATGAAAAACTGTTTTTT; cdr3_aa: CASSRTAKNEKLFF
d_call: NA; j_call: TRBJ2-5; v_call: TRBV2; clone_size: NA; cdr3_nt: TGTGCCGACTCACCGGTCCGGATACAAGAGACCCAGTACTTC; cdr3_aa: CADSPVRIQETQYF
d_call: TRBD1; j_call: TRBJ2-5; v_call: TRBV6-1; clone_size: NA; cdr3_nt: TGTGCCAGCAGAGGACAGGGGGAGACCCAGTACTTC; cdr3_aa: CASRGQGETQYF
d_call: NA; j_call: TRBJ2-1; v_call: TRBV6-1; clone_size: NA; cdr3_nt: TGTGCCAGCAGTGCCCCGGGACTCTACAAACCGTCCTACAATGAGCAGTTCTTC; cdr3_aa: CASSAPGLYKPSYNEQFF
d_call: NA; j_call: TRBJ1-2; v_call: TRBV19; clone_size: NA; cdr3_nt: TGTGCCAGTAGTACCGCATTAAACTCTAACTATGGCTACACCTTC; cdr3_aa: CASSTALNSNYGYTF
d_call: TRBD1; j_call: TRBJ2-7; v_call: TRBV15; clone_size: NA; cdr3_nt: TGTGCCACCAGCAGAGATGGCGACAGGGACTACGAGCAGTACTTC; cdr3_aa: CATSRDGDRDYEQYF
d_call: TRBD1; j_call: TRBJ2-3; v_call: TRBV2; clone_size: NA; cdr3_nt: TGTGCCATCGTAATTTTTGGGACAGGTACAGATACGCAGTATTTT; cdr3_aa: CAIVIFGTGTDTQYF
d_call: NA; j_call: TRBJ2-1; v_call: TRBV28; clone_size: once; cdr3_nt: TGTGCCAGCAGTTCAGCGGGCGGAGGGAATGAGCAGTTCTTC; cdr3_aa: CASSSAGGGNEQFF
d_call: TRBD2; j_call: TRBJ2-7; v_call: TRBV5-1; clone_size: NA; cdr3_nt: TGCGCCAGCAGCTTGGAACTAGCGGGAGACGAGCAGTACTTC; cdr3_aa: CASSLELAGDEQYF
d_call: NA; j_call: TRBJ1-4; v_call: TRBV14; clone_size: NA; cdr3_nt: TGTGCCAGCAGCCAAGATCGATTGGTATCGGCTAATGAAAAACTGTTTTTT; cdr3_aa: CASSQDRLVSANEKLFF
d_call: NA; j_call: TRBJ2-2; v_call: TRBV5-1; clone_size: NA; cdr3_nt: TGCGCCAGCAGCTTGGTCCAGACGAACACCGGGGAGCTGTTTTTT; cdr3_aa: CASSLVQTNTGELFF
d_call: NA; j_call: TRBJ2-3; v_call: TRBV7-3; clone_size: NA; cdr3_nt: TGTGCCAGCAGCTTAGGGCCGTGGAGCACAGATACGCAGTATTTT; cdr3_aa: CASSLGPWSTDTQYF
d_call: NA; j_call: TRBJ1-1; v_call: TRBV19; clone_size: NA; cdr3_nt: TGTGCCAGTAGTATAACCACCTACGAAGCTTTCTTT; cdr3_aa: CASSITTYEAFF
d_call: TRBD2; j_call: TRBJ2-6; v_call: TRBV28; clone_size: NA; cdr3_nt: TGTGCCAGCAGCCACTTCATCGTAAGGGAGGGAGCTGGGGCCAACGTCCTGACTTTC; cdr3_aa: CASSHFIVREGAGANVLTF
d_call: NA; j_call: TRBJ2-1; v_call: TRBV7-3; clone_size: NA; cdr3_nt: TGTGCCAGCAGCCAGACCGGGAGCTCCTACAATGAGCAGTTCTTC; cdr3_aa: CASSQTGSSYNEQFF
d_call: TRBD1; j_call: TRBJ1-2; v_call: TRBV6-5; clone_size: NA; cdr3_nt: TGTGCCAGCAGCCATCAGGGACAGCGAAACTATGGCTACACCTTC; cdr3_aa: CASSHQGQRNYGYTF
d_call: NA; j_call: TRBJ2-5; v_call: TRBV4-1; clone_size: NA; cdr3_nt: TGCGCCAGCAGCCTCTCCCGGGTCCAAGAGACCCAGTACTTC; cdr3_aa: CASSLSRVQETQYF
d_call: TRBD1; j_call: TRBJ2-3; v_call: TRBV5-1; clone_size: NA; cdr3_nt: TGCGCCAGCAGCTCAACAGGGGGGAGCGCAGATACGCAGTATTTT; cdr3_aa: CASSSTGGSADTQYF
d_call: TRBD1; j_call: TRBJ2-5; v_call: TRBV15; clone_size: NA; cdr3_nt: TGTGCCACCAGCAGATCTACAGGGGGCTCACCGTACCAAGAGACCCAGTACTTC; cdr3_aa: CATSRSTGGSPYQETQYF
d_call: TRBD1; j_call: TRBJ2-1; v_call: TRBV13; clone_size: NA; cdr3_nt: TGTGCCAGCAGCTTACTCGGACAGGGGGGCCAATACAATGAGCAGTTCTTC; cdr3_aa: CASSLLGQGGQYNEQFF
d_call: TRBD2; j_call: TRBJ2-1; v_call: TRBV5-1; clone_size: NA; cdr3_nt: TGCGCCAGCAGGATCACTAGCGGGCTGAATGAGCAGTTCTTC; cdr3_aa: CASRITSGLNEQFF
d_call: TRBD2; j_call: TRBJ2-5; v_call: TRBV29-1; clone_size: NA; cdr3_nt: TGCAGCGCCAGACTAGCGGGAGGGCGAGAGACCCAGTACTTC; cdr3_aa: CSARLAGGRETQYF
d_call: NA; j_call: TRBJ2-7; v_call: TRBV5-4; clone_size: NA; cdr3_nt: TGTGCCAGCGGGCGGGATCAGTACGAGCAGTACTTC; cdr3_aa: CASGRDQYEQYF
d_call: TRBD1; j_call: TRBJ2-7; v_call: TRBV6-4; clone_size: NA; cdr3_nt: TGTGCCAGCAGCGAGAAACAGGGGGCCAGCTACGAGCAGTACTTC; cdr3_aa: CASSEKQGASYEQYF
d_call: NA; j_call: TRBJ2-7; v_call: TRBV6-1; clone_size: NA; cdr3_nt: TGTGCCAGCAGATCTGAACTTCCCTACGAGCAGTACTTC; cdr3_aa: CASRSELPYEQYF
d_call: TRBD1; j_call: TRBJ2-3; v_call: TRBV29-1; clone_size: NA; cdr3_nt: TGCAGCGTTGGGACAGGTCAAGATACGCAGTATTTT; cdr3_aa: CSVGTGQDTQYF
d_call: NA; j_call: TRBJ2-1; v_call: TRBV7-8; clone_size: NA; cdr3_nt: TGTGCCAGCAGCTTTGAGGGAGATTTTTACAATGAGCAGTTCTTC; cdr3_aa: CASSFEGDFYNEQFF
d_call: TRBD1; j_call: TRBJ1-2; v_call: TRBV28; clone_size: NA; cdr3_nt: TGTGCCAGCAGTTCGACAGGGGGTGGCTACACCTTC; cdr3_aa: CASSSTGGGYTF
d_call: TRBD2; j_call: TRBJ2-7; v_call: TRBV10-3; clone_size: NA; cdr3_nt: TGTGCCATCAGTGAATCTAGCGGGGGGTCCTACGAGCAGTACTTC; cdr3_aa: CAISESSGGSYEQYF
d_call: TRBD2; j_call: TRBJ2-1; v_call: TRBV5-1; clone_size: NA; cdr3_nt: TGCGCCAGCAGCCTCGGGACTAGCGGGACCAATGAGCAGTTCTTC; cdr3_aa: CASSLGTSGTNEQFF
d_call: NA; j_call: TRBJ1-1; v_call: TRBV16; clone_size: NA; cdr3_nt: TGTGCCAGCAGCCTGAGACATTCTGAAGCTTTCTTT; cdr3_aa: CASSLRHSEAFF
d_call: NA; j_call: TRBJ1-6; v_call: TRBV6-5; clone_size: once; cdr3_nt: TGTGCCAGCAGTTACTCGGCAGGGGCTCTTTATTCACCCCTCCACTTT; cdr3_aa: CASSYSAGALYSPLHF
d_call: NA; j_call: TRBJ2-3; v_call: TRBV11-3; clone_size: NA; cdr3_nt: TGTGCCAGCAGCTCTTGGCAGGCCGGCACAGATACGCAGTATTTT; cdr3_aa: CASSSWQAGTDTQYF
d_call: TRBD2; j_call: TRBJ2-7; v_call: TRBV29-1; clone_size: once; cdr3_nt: TGCAGCGTTGAGGGGGGGACTTACGAGCAGTACTTC; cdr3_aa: CSVEGGTYEQYF
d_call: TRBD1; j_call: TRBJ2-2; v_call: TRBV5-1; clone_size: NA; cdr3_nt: TGCGCCAGCAGCTTGCAAGGGACAGGGTTCACCGGGGAGCTGTTTTTT; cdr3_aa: CASSLQGTGFTGELFF
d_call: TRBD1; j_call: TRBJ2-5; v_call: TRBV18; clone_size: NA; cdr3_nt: TGTGCCAGCTCACCACCAGGGGGCGGAGAGACCCAGTACTTC; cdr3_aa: CASSPPGGGETQYF